This TCR beta chain was sequenced during a study of CD8 T cells in ankylosing spondylitis. In this sample, this clonotype turned up a few times. By quantitative 5'-RACE with molecular barcodes, the TCR beta libraries were made. Each CDR3 protein is one row after TCRdb ran MiXCR on the 5' RACE reads. The sample has some 150,000 distinct CDR3 sequences, around 43% seen once; the top ten hold 12% to 15%. Deletions cut 4 bases from V and 7 bases from J, with 10 bases between. From germline, CDR1 is SQVTM and CDR2 ANQGSEA. The CDR3 sequence is 11 residues long. This receptor was obtained from a male donor with ankylosing spondylitis. Sequencing was done on a sample of synovial fluid, either unsorted or a sorted T cell fraction (not recorded which). The chain joins TRBV29-1 to TRBJ1-1; no clear D. The CDR3 here is CSVGNGYEAFF. CDR3 sequence (DNA): TGCAGCGTTGGCAACGGTTATGAAGCTTTCTTT.